This TCR beta chain was recorded in a study of T-cell reconstitution after alpha-beta-depleted transplantation in children. This clonotype came up a few times. Preparation of the TCRbeta library was carried out with unique molecular identifiers. TCRdb independently ran MiXCR on the PCR reads; one entry per CDR3 protein. The table has over 550,000 distinct CDR3 sequences, 8% to 11% seen once. This clonotype was obtained from a human donor who donated a stem cell graft to a child with acute myeloid leukemia. The sample was PBMCs from the stem cell graft donor, taken from the stem cell graft.

The CDR3 DNA sequence: TGTGCCAGCAGTCAAACAGGGATCTTTACAAATGAGCAGTTCTTC. Its translation is CASSQTGIFTNEQFF. V and J are TRBV25-1 and TRBJ2-1, with D possibly being TRBD1 (6 bases). V was shortened by 5 bases and J by 7 bases, with 18 bases between the two germline ends. CDR3 length: 15 residues. The V gene's germline CDR1 is MGHDK and CDR2 SYGVNS.